The 21 T cell receptor beta chains below were found in one sample sequenced in a study of spatial heterogeneity in lung cancer. General study points: Expanded intratumoral alpha and beta TCR counts tracked tumor mutation counts.

TCRdb re-called the 5' RACE reads with MiXCR, one entry per CDR3 protein. The sample gives about 7,900 distinct CDR3 sequences, 6% to 9% of which show up once; roughly a sixth is in the top ten. The time point: sample taken at primary tumor resection. Antigens of these TCRs are unknown. The sample consisted of lung tumor tissue, taken at surgery. Source of these receptors: a female donor with early-stage non-small cell lung cancer.

The sample holds many counts of this clonotype. Since the library was made to target alpha chains, this beta chain is a stray read and its abundance is not meaningful. The rearrangement links TRBV11-2 to TRBJ2-1; TRBD1 is a possible D gene (6 bases). The V gene lost 2 bases and the J gene lost 7 bases, with 15 bases spanning the gap. The CDR3 has 15 amino acids. Germline V lookup: CDR1 SGHAT, CDR2 FQNNGV. The CDR3: CASSLQGHRENEQFF. The CDR3 DNA follows: TGTGCCAGCAGCTTACAAGGTCACAGGGAAAATGAGCAGTTCTTC.

This clonotype is classed as medium-sized (0.01 to 0.1%). Little can be read into the size of this beta chain, an off-target read in a library designed for alpha chains. V gene TRBV5-1 combines with J gene TRBJ2-1; D remains ambiguous. The V end was cut by 0 bases, the J end by 10 bases, with 5 bases between. Germline CDR1 SGHRS, CDR2 YFSETQ. The CDR3 covers 11 residues. The CDR3, as DNA: TGCGCCAGCAGCTTGGAACGAGAGCAGTTCTTC. Encoded protein: CASSLEREQFF.

This clonotype is deemed medium-sized. Since it is a stray read in a library aimed at alpha chains, this beta chain has a size that is not meaningful. V usage is TRBV11-2 and J usage is TRBJ2-3, with 7 positions matching TRBD2. Germline V CDR1 and CDR2: SGHAT, FQNNGV. There are 16 residues in the CDR3. Losses at the gene ends were 5 bases for V and 0 bases for J; bases not matched to a gene: 8. In nucleotides, the CDR3 is TGTGCCAGCAGCCCAGAGGGCGGGAGAAGCACAGATACGCAGTATTTT. It codes for CASSPEGGRSTDTQYF.

There are many counts of this clonotype. The library was prepared for alpha chains; this beta chain is a stray read, so its frequency means little. The chain carries TRBV18 and TRBJ1-5; maybe TRBD1 (5 bases). The CDR3 length is 16 residues. Germline V gene lookup returns CDR1 KGHSH and CDR2 LQKENI. Trimming took off 6 bases at V and 6 bases at J, with 21 bases between the two ends. Here the CDR3 DNA reads TGTGCCAGCTCGCGGGAACGGGTAGGGGCTGGTCAGCCCCAGCATTTT. It encodes CASSRERVGAGQPQHF.

This clonotype was seen at least ten times. With the library built for alpha chains, this beta chain is off target and its frequency is not meaningful. The rearrangement uses TRBV7-9 and TRBJ1-5; no clear D gene. Trimming pared 5 bases from V and 3 bases from J, leaving 8 bases between. CDR3 size: 13 residues. Per the germline V gene, CDR1 is SEHNR and CDR2 is FQNEAQ (reference sequence). CDR3: CASSVGTNQPQHF. CDR3 DNA: TGTGCCAGCAGCGTCGGAACCAATCAGCCCCAGCATTTT. Variable domain in full (rest from reference TRBV7-9 and TRBJ1-5): DTGVSQNPRHKITKRGQNVTFRCDPISEHNRLYWYRQTLGQGPEFLTYFQNEAQLEKSRLLSDRFSAERPKGSFSTLEIQRTEQGDSAMYLCASSVGTNQPQHFGDGTRLSIL.

In the case of this clonotype: The library was built for alpha chains, so this beta chain is an off-target read and its size means little. The chain is built from TRBV9 and TRBJ2-7; D not resolved. The CDR3 loop spans 17 amino acids. Germline lookup yields CDR1 SGDLS and CDR2 YYNGEE. The V gene lost 2 bases and the J gene lost 2 bases, with 20 bases spanning the gap. DNA of the CDR3: TGTGCCAGCAGCGTGGCGGCGACTCCTAGGGTCCCCTACGAGCAGTACTTC. It codes for CASSVAATPRVPYEQYF.

Many counts were recorded for this clonotype. This beta chain turned up in a library designed for alpha chains; as an off-target read, its abundance says little. CDR3 coding DNA: TGTGCCAGCAGCTCACGAGCGGGCCCGGTCGATAATTCACCCCTCCACTTT. It specifies CASSSRAGPVDNSPLHF. The chain carries TRBV7-8 and TRBJ1-6; D is undetermined. V gave up 4 bases and J gave up 5 bases, with 18 bases separating them. CDR3 size: 17 residues. Germline V gene sequence: CDR1 SGHVS, CDR2 FQNEAQ.

This clonotype was counted many times. Within a library made for alpha chains, this beta chain is off target, and its count is uninformative. The chain employs TRBV7-2 and TRBJ2-7, with 15 bases that match TRBD2. Trimming at V came to 5 bases and at J to 3 bases, leaving 5 bases not matched to a gene. Per germline, CDR1 SGHTA and CDR2 FQGNSA. The CDR3 runs 16 residues. The DNA of the CDR3 is TGTGCCAGCAGCGTACCGGGACTAGCGGGAGGCTACGAGCAGTACTTC. It yields the protein CASSVPGLAGGYEQYF.

Judged by abundance, this clonotype is medium-sized (0.01 to 0.1%). This beta chain is an unintended read in a library built for alpha chains; its size means little. The CDR3: CASSVEGSSGANVLTF. The CDR3 DNA follows: TGTGCCAGCAGCGTAGAGGGGAGCTCTGGGGCCAACGTCCTGACTTTC. The V call is TRBV9, the J call TRBJ2-6; D possibly uses TRBD1 or TRBD2 (5 bases each). V was clipped by 0 bases and J by 0 bases, with 7 bases between them. The CDR3 has 16 residues. Germline V CDR1 and CDR2: SGDLS, YYNGEE.

This clonotype was recorded many times. A library made for alpha chains picked up this beta chain off target, so its size means little. The chain couples TRBV7-9 to TRBJ2-1; 13 bases agree with TRBD2. Trimming cost V 6 bases and J 4 bases; bases outside gene matches: 12. Germline CDR1 SEHNR, CDR2 FQNEAQ (reference sequence). This CDR3 contains 18 residues. For the CDR3, the DNA is TGTGCCAGCAGTCTCGGACTAGCGGGAGTAGGTGGTTACAATGAGCAGTTCTTC. Encoded protein: CASSLGLAGVGGYNEQFF.

This clonotype appeared many times. This beta chain came through as a stray read in a library set up for alpha chains, and its size says little. The CDR3 spells CASSLRLAEGTGELFF. The CDR3 region has the DNA TGTGCCAGCAGCCTGAGACTAGCAGAAGGCACCGGGGAGCTGTTTTTT. J is TRBJ2-2 and V is TRBV7-9; TRBD2 matches 7 bases. Germline V gene lookup returns CDR1 SEHNR and CDR2 FQNEAQ (reference sequence). The ends lost 5 bases at V and 4 bases at J; junction bases unmatched: 10. This CDR3 contains 16 residues.

This clonotype was observed many times. Within a library made for alpha chains, this beta chain is off target, and its count is uninformative. This rearrangement joins TRBV4-1 to TRBJ2-5; the D call may be TRBD1 or TRBD2 (6 bases each). Germline V gene sequence: CDR1 MGHRA, CDR2 YSYEKL. The CDR3 is 13 residues long. Trimming cost V 1 base and J 7 bases, with 10 bases left between them. CDR3 in amino acids: CASSQASGATQYF. The CDR3 coding sequence is TGCGCCAGCAGCCAAGCATCGGGGGCGACCCAGTACTTC.

The sample holds many counts of this clonotype. Within a library made for alpha chains, this beta chain is off target, and its count is uninformative. The chain recombines TRBV5-1 with TRBJ2-1; TRBD2 might be the D (6 bases). The CDR3 has 17 amino acids. CDR1 SGHRS and CDR2 YFSETQ come from the germline V gene. Trimming removed 0 bases from V and 7 bases from J, with 20 bases in between. The CDR3 spells CASSLVGGGERWNEQFF. CDR3 coding DNA: TGCGCCAGCAGCTTGGTTGGGGGAGGTGAGCGATGGAATGAGCAGTTCTTC.

This clonotype is classed as medium-sized. This beta chain is off target for a library built for alpha chains, so its abundance means little. The chain is built from TRBV28 and TRBJ2-7, with 7 bases aligning to TRBD2. This CDR3 has 14 amino acids. Trimming removed 4 bases from V and 2 bases from J; junction bases left unmatched: 5. Germline-derived CDR1 and CDR2 are MDHEN and SYDVKM. The CDR3 bases are TGTGCCAGCAGTTCCCCTAGCGGACCCTACGAGCAGTACTTC. As protein: CASSSPSGPYEQYF.

A few counts support this clonotype. As an off-target read in a library built for alpha chains, this beta chain has a frequency of little significance. This chain connects TRBV5-1 to TRBJ2-7; D may be TRBD2 (6 bases). CDR1 is SGHRS, CDR2 YFSETQ, per germline. The CDR3 contains 13 residues. V was shortened by 5 bases and J by 6 bases, with 15 bases between the two germline ends. This CDR3 reads CASSWGDGGEQYF. CDR3 DNA: TGCGCCAGCAGTTGGGGGGACGGCGGCGAGCAGTACTTC.

Sample share makes this clonotype medium-sized. With the library built for alpha chains, this beta chain is off target and its frequency is not meaningful. The V gene is TRBV6-5, the J gene TRBJ1-2; D gene ambiguous. The CDR3 contains 12 residues. CDR1 is MNHEY, CDR2 SVGAGI, per germline. V was shortened by 6 bases and J by 3 bases, with 8 bases between the two germline ends. CDR3 sequence: CASRGDYYGYTF. In nucleotides, the CDR3 is TGTGCCAGCAGAGGTGACTACTATGGCTACACCTTC.

This clonotype appeared many times. Because this beta chain is a stray read in a library intended to capture alpha chains, its abundance should not be given much weight. This chain links TRBV11-2 with TRBJ2-1, with 11 bases aligning to TRBD2. From germline, CDR1 is SGHAT and CDR2 FQNNGV. The CDR3 is 17 amino acids. Germline trimming cut 7 bases from V and 5 bases from J; bases unmatched to any gene: 13. DNA for the CDR3: TGTGCCAGCATCCTTAGCCCGACTAGCGGGGCTGACAATGAGCAGTTCTTC. Translated, it gives CASILSPTSGADNEQFF.

This clonotype was counted ten times or more. A library made for alpha chains picked up this beta chain off target, so its size means little. The chain uses TRBV20-1 and TRBJ1-1; 8 bases map to TRBD1. This CDR3 spans 16 amino acids. The V gene's germline CDR1 is DFQATT and CDR2 SNEGSKA (reference sequence). Trimming cost V 3 bases and J 7 bases; bases outside gene matches: 16. The CDR3 DNA follows: TGCAGTGCTAGGGATCCGAGGCAGGGGGCGCGGGTTGAAGCTTTCTTT. Protein: CSARDPRQGARVEAFF.

This clonotype has more than one count but fewer than ten. This beta chain is a stray read from a library made for alpha chains; its abundance is not meaningful. V gene TRBV3-1 combines with J gene TRBJ2-1; TRBD2 aligns across 7 bases. V shed 4 bases, J shed 11 bases, and the junction held 11 bases outside the gene matches. This CDR3 is 14 amino acids long. CDR1 and CDR2 (germline): LGHDT, YNNKEL (reference sequence). CDR3 in amino acids: CASSLGREGTKQFF. In DNA form, the CDR3 reads TGTGCCAGCAGCCTGGGCAGGGAGGGAACTAAGCAGTTCTTC.

In this sample, this clonotype turned up many times. This beta chain lies outside the target of a library built for alpha chains; its clone size means little. The rearrangement uses TRBV28 and TRBJ1-3; perhaps TRBD1 as D (5 bases). With 3 bases removed from V and 8 bases from J, the gap between germline ends came to 11 bases. Looked up from germline, CDR1 is MDHEN and CDR2 is SYDVKM. This CDR3 has 13 amino acids. CDR3 coding DNA: TGTGCCAGCAGTTTGGGTAGAGGGGACACCATATATTTT. It yields the protein CASSLGRGDTIYF.

This clonotype came up many times. This beta chain was picked up by a library intended for alpha chains and is off target, so its count carries little meaning. The J gene is TRBJ2-7, the V gene TRBV25-1, with D perhaps TRBD2 (7 bases). Germline values: CDR1 MGHDK, CDR2 SYGVNS. V lost 5 bases to trimming and J lost 2 bases, with 16 bases between them. The CDR3 extends over 15 amino acids. This chain's CDR3 is CASSHGGALAYEQYF. DNA of the CDR3: TGTGCCAGCAGTCATGGGGGGGCTCTTGCCTACGAGCAGTACTTC.